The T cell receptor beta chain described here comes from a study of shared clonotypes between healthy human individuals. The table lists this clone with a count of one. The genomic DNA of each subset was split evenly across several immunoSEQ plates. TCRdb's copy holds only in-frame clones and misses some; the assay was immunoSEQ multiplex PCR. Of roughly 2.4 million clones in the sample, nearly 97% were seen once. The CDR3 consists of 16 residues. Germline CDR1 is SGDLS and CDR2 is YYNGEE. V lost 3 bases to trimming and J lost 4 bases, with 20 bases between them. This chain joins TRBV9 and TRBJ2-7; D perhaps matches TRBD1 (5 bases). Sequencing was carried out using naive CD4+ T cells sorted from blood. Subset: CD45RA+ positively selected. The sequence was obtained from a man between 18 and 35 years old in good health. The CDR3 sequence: CASSAQQVAGKYEQYF. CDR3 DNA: TGTGCCAGCAGCGCACAACAGGTGGCAGGGAAGTACGAGCAGTACTTC.